The 18 T cell receptor beta chains given below trace back to one sample, sequenced in a study of control samples from healthy donors and cancer patients (dated by TCRdb to between 2020 and 2021). The library was obtained by the immunoSEQ multiplex PCR assay. TCRdb obtained this table from immuneACCESS and retained in-frame rearrangements with V and J assigned. These tables miss some clones; where compared with another copy, unresolved V genes account for less than half of the shortfall, and the remainder is unexplained. The sample table lists roughly 130,000 clones, about 95% of them with a count of one. In total, the top ten clones hold around 3.6% of the sample. Specimen: blood. These receptors all stem from a man younger than 45 in good health.

J is TRBJ1-1 and V is TRBV6-5; D not certain. The CDR3 consists of 13 residues. With 4 bases removed from V and 11 bases from J, the gap between germline ends came to 17 bases. Germline V lookup: CDR1 MNHEY, CDR2 SVGAGI. In DNA form, the CDR3 reads TGTGCCAGCAGTTTTAATCGACTCCGCTCCGCTTTCTTT. It translates to CASSFNRLRSAFF.

A single count supports this clone. V is TRBV19 and J is TRBJ1-5; unclear D gene. V was pared by 3 bases and J by 3 bases, with 6 bases between. Per germline, CDR1 LNHDA and CDR2 SQIVND (reference sequence). This CDR3 has 13 amino acids. The CDR3 sequence is CASSITNNQPQHF. CDR3 nucleotide sequence: TGTGCCAGTAGTATTACGAACAATCAGCCCCAGCATTTT.

V gene TRBV12-3 or TRBV12-4 combines with J gene TRBJ1-4; no reliable D call. V dropped 3 bases and J dropped 5 bases, with 4 bases sitting between them. The CDR3 is made up of 12 amino acids. CDR3 in amino acids: CASSFGNEKLFF. CDR3 bases: TGTGCCAGCAGTTTCGGAAATGAAAAACTGTTTTTT.

The chain couples TRBV16 to TRBJ2-2; D unresolved. Germline V gene lookup returns CDR1 KGHSY and CDR2 FQNENV. The CDR3 runs to 15 residues. V was shortened by 0 bases and J by 2 bases, with 7 bases between the two germline ends. The CDR3 loop reads CASSQSPGNTGELFF. DNA for the CDR3: TGTGCCAGCAGCCAATCGCCGGGTAACACCGGGGAGCTGTTTTTT.

The V and J genes are TRBV28 and TRBJ1-2; 7 bases map to TRBD1. The length of the CDR3 is 13 residues. V lost 6 bases and J lost 6; bases outside the gene matches: 7. CDR1 MDHEN and CDR2 SYDVKM come from the germline V gene. The CDR3 bases are TGTGCCAGCAGGGGGGGACAGTGGGATGGCTACACCTTC. Encoded protein: CASRGGQWDGYTF.

This clone was observed once. The CDR3 region is CASSSQPQPNEKLFF. The CDR3 DNA sequence: TGTGCCAGCAGTTCCCAACCTCAGCCCAATGAAAAACTGTTTTTT. The rearrangement links TRBV6-6 to TRBJ1-4; D gene ambiguous. CDR1 MNHNY and CDR2 SVGAGI come from the germline V gene (reference sequence). Trimming stripped 4 bases from V and 5 bases from J, with 14 bases between. CDR3 length equals 15 residues.

The CDR3 region is CASSPRALYGYTF. CDR3 DNA sequence: TGTGCCAGCAGTCCGCGGGCGCTCTATGGCTACACCTTC. This rearrangement joins TRBV7-2 to TRBJ1-2; D call uncertain. The V gene lost 6 bases and the J gene lost 4 bases, with 12 bases spanning the gap. CDR3 length: 13 amino acids. Germline-derived CDR1 and CDR2 are SGHTA and FQGNSA.

The chain carries TRBV27 and TRBJ2-6; 9 bases are a match to TRBD1. J was trimmed by 0 bases and V by 1 base; bases with no gene match: 7. This CDR3 comprises 19 residues. CDR1 and CDR2 (germline): MNHEY, SMNVEV (reference sequence). The CDR3 region is CASSLFYRGRGSGANVLTF. The CDR3 DNA follows: TGTGCCAGCAGTTTATTCTACAGGGGGCGCGGCTCTGGGGCCAACGTCCTGACTTTC. Variable domain in full (rest from reference TRBV27 and TRBJ2-6): EAQVTQNPRYLITVTGKKLTVTCSQNMNHEYMSWYRQDPGLGLRQIYYSMNVEVTDKGDVPEGYKVSRKEKRNFPLILESPSPNQTSLYFCASSLFYRGRGSGANVLTFGAGSRLTVL.

The chain is built from TRBV7-8 and TRBJ2-7; D not certain. The CDR3 has 13 amino acids. Trimming took 3 bases from V and 3 from J, leaving 9 bases between them. CDR1 and CDR2 (germline): SGHVS, FQNEAQ. CDR3 sequence (DNA): TGTGCCAGCAGCTTCGGACGGAACTACGAGCAGTACTTC. Its translation is CASSFGRNYEQYF.

The chain recombines TRBV11-2 with TRBJ1-5; possibly TRBD1 for D (6 bases). Germline V CDR1 and CDR2: SGHAT, FQNNGV. This CDR3 has 15 amino acids. V dropped 5 bases and J dropped 4 bases, with 15 bases sitting between them. In nucleotides, the CDR3 is TGTGCCAGCAGCCCGCAGGGGAGTCCGAATCAGCCCCAGCATTTT. Protein product: CASSPQGSPNQPQHF.

This sequence joins TRBV4-3 and TRBJ2-2; the D is unclear. CDR1 is LGHNA and CDR2 is YSLEER in the germline V gene. The CDR3 loop spans 16 amino acids. V was trimmed by 4 bases and J by 4 bases, leaving 16 bases between them. CDR3 loop: CASSLRTSYGTGELFF. CDR3 DNA: TGCGCCAGCAGCCTCAGGACCTCATACGGCACCGGGGAGCTGTTTTTT.

The rearrangement links TRBV5-3 to TRBJ1-6; tentatively, D is TRBD1 (6 bases). TRBV5-3 is sorted into the ORF group, with uncertain function. The CDR3 extends over 17 amino acids. V lost 4 bases and J lost 6, with 20 bases in between. The CDR3 DNA is TGTGCCAGAAGCCATCAGGGGCTAGGATCAATTAATTCACCCCTCCACTTT. It is translated as CARSHQGLGSINSPLHF.

The rearrangement joins TRBV12-3 or TRBV12-4 to TRBJ1-2; 8 nucleotides agree with TRBD1. This CDR3 comprises 11 residues. V was clipped by 5 bases and J by 14 bases; unmatched bases: 7. Here the CDR3 reads CASSNQGAQTF. CDR3 DNA: TGTGCCAGCAGTAACCAGGGGGCCCAAACCTTC.

This chain connects TRBV28 to TRBJ1-2; D gene ambiguous. With 3 bases removed from V and 2 bases from J, the gap between germline ends came to 13 bases. CDR3 length: 15 amino acids. Germline V gene lookup returns CDR1 MDHEN and CDR2 SYDVKM. DNA of the CDR3: TGTGCCAGCAGTTTCGACGGGTTTGGGAACTATGGCTACACCTTC. Translating it yields CASSFDGFGNYGYTF.

The rearrangement uses TRBV7-2 and TRBJ2-2, with TRBD2 matching 7 bases. CDR3 size: 17 residues. CDR1 and CDR2 from the germline V gene are SGHTA and FQGNSA. Losses at the gene ends were 1 base for V and 3 bases for J; bases not matched to a gene: 8. The CDR3 loop reads CASSLVFRAGDTGELFF. CDR3 nucleotide sequence: TGTGCCAGCAGCTTAGTCTTTAGGGCGGGGGACACCGGGGAGCTGTTTTTT.

V and J are TRBV7-2 and TRBJ2-7, with no clear D. This CDR3 has 12 amino acids. The germline V gene encodes CDR1 SGHTA and CDR2 FQGNSA. With 6 bases removed from V and 1 base from J, the gap between germline ends came to 7 bases. This CDR3 reads CASRAASYEQYF. In nucleotides, the CDR3 is TGTGCCAGCAGGGCGGCTTCCTACGAGCAGTACTTC.

The CDR3 DNA sequence: TGTGCCAGCAGGACGGACAGAACCTCCGTCTACGAGCAGTACTTC. It encodes CASRTDRTSVYEQYF. The chain recombines TRBV2 with TRBJ2-7; a weak D match, TRBD1 (6 bases). CDR3 length equals 15 residues. Trimming stripped 6 bases from V and 3 bases from J, with 18 bases between. The germline V gene has CDR1 SNHLY and CDR2 FYNNEI.

The chain couples TRBV30 to TRBJ1-5; 9 bases align to TRBD1. Germline V CDR1 and CDR2: GTSNPN, SVGIG (reference sequence). V dropped 1 base and J dropped 0; count of bases not matched to a gene: 10. The CDR3 length is 18 residues. CDR3 nucleotide sequence: TGTGCCTGGAGTGCGGACAGGGGTGGTAGGGGTAGCAATCAGCCCCAGCATTTT. It specifies CAWSADRGGRGSNQPQHF.